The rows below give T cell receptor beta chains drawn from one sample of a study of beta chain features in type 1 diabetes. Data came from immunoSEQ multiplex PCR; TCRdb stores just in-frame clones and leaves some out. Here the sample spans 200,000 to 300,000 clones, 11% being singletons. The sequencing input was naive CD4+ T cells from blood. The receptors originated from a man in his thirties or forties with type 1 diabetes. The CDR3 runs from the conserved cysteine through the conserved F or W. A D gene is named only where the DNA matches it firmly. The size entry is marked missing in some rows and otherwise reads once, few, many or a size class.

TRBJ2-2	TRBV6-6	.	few	CASRTQPTGELFF	TGTGCCAGCAGGACACAGCCCACCGGGGAGCTGTTTTTT
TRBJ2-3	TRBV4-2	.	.	CASSQGEGGGQESTDTQYF	TGTGCCAGCAGCCAAGGCGAGGGGGGGGGACAGGAGAGCACAGATACGCAGTATTTT
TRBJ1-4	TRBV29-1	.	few	CSVVREGEKLFF	TGCAGCGTTGTCAGGGAAGGCGAAAAACTGTTTTTT
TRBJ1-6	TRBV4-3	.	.	CASSQAQGSSPLHF	TGCGCCAGCAGCCAAGCGCAGGGAAGCTCACCCCTCCACTTT
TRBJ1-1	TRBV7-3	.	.	CASSGTGNAEAFF	TGTGCCAGCTCCGGTACAGGGAATGCTGAAGCTTTCTTT
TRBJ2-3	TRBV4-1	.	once	CASSRMIRVGSTDTQYF	TGCGCCAGCAGCCGGATGATCAGGGTTGGGAGCACAGATACGCAGTATTTT
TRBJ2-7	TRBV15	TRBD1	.	CATSRSGTGVYEQYF	TGTGCCACCAGCAGATCCGGGACAGGGGTCTACGAGCAGTACTTC
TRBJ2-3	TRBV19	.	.	CASSIGGPQVGTDTQYF	TGTGCCAGTAGTATCGGTGGGCCACAGGTCGGCACAGATACGCAGTATTTT
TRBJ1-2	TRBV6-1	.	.	CASSSVPEDYGYTF	TGTGCCAGCAGTTCGGTCCCGGAGGACTATGGCTACACCTTC
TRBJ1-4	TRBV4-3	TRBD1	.	CASSPGTGGEKLFF	TGCGCCAGCAGCCCCGGGACAGGGGGGGAAAAACTGTTTTTT
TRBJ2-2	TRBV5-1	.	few	CASSLLRGNTGELFF	TGCGCCAGCAGCTTGCTCAGGGGGAACACCGGGGAGCTGTTTTTT
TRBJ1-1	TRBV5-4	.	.	CASSFADLMNTEAFF	TGTGCCAGCAGCTTCGCGGATCTCATGAACACTGAAGCTTTCTTT
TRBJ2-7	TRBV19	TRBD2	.	CASPRGGNEQYF	TGTGCCAGCCCCCGCGGGGGGAACGAGCAGTACTTC
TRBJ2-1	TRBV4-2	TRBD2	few	CASSQDGTRTSWYNEQFF	TGTGCCAGCAGCCAAGACGGGACTCGGACTAGTTGGTACAATGAGCAGTTCTTC
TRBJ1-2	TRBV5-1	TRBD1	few	CASSRASTGEDGYTF	TGCGCCAGCAGCCGCGCGTCGACAGGGGAAGATGGCTACACCTTC
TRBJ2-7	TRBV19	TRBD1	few	CASSYRTGYEQYF	TGTGCCAGTAGTTACAGGACAGGCTACGAGCAGTACTTC
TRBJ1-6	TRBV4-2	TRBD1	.	CASSQRQGGMNSPLHF	TGTGCCAGCAGCCAACGACAGGGTGGAATGAATTCACCCCTCCACTTT
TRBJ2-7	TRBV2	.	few	CASERESFGEQYF	TGTGCCAGCGAAAGGGAGAGCTTTGGGGAGCAGTACTTC
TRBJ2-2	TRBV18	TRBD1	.	CASSPVRDSLPGELFF	TGTGCCAGCTCACCAGTCCGGGACAGCCTCCCCGGGGAGCTGTTTTTT
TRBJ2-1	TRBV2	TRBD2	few	CASMMDGGWGEQFF	TGTGCCAGTATGATGGACGGGGGGTGGGGTGAGCAGTTCTTC
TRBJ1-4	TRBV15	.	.	CATSRDRTNEKLFF	TGTGCCACCAGCAGAGACAGGACTAATGAAAAACTGTTTTTT
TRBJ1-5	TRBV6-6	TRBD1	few	CASSYSRGLVPQHF	TGTGCCAGCAGTTACTCGAGGGGGCTAGTACCCCAGCATTTT
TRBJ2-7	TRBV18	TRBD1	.	CASTGQDYEQYF	TGTGCCAGCACAGGACAGGACTACGAGCAGTACTTC
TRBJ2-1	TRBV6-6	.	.	CASSIEVEQFF	TGTGCCAGCAGTATTGAGGTTGAGCAGTTCTTC
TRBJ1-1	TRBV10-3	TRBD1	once	CAISRTGDTEAFF	TGTGCCATCAGTCGGACAGGGGACACTGAAGCTTTCTTT
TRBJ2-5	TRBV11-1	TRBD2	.	CASSTPLWAGGETQYF	TGTGCCAGCAGCACGCCGCTTTGGGCGGGGGGAGAGACCCAGTACTTC
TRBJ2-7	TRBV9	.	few	CASSPTGLAATTLYEQYF	TGTGCCAGCAGCCCCACCGGGCTAGCAGCTACTACGTTGTACGAGCAGTACTTC
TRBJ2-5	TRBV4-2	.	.	CASSQDQSTGLETQYF	TGTGCCAGCAGCCAAGACCAATCCACAGGGTTGGAGACCCAGTACTTC
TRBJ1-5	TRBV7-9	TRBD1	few	CASSADRGFQPQHF	TGTGCCAGCAGCGCCGACAGGGGCTTTCAGCCCCAGCATTTT
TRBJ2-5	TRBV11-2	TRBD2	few	CASSLGGGGETQYF	TGTGCCAGCAGCTTGGGCGGGGGTGGAGAGACCCAGTACTTC
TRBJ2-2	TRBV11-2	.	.	CASSQPGFWSTGELFF	TGTGCCAGCAGCCAACCGGGTTTTTGGAGCACCGGGGAGCTGTTTTTT
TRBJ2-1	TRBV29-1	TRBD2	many	CSVTGGNEQFF	TGCAGCGTTACGGGGGGCAATGAGCAGTTCTTC
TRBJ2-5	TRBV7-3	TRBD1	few	CASSFLGQGGRGETQYF	TGTGCCAGCAGCTTCCTCGGACAGGGCGGCAGGGGAGAGACCCAGTACTTC
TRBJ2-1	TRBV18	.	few	CASSGRNGQEQFF	TGTGCCAGCTCAGGCAGGAACGGACAGGAGCAGTTCTTC
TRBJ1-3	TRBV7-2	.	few	CASSPLFSYSGNTIYF	TGTGCCAGCAGCCCCCTCTTTTCCTACTCTGGAAACACCATATATTTT
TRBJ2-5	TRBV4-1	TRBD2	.	CASSQVSGSGGHETQYF	TGCGCCAGCAGCCAAGTTTCCGGGTCGGGGGGGCATGAGACCCAGTACTTC
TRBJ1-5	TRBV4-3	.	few	CASSQDSGINNQPQHF	TGCGCCAGCAGCCAAGATTCAGGGATTAACAATCAGCCCCAGCATTTT
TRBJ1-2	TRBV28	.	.	CASSFVGAGGGYTF	TGTGCCAGCAGTTTCGTCGGTGCGGGGGGTGGCTACACCTTC
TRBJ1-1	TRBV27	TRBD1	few	CASSPGQANTEAFF	TGTGCCAGCAGTCCGGGACAGGCTAACACTGAAGCTTTCTTT
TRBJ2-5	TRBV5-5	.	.	CASMSPGAETQYF	TGTGCCAGCATGTCCCCAGGGGCAGAGACCCAGTACTTC
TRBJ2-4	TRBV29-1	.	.	CSMRPRGMGKNIQYF	TGCAGCATGAGGCCCCGGGGGATGGGAAAAAACATTCAGTACTTC
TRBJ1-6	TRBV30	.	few	CAWSVLGSGKNSPLHF	TGTGCCTGGAGTGTGCTGGGGAGCGGGAAGAATTCACCCCTCCACTTT
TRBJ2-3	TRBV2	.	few	CASRGQDTQYF	TGTGCCAGCCGAGGTCAAGATACGCAGTATTTT
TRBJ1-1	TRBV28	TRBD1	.	CASSSTARQGAFF	TGTGCCAGCAGTTCGACCGCCCGACAGGGAGCTTTCTTT
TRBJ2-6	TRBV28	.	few	CASSLLASGANVLTF	TGTGCCAGCAGTTTACTCGCGAGTGGGGCCAACGTCCTGACTTTC
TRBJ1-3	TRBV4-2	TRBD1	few	CASSQGTGGNTIYF	TGTGCCAGCAGCCAAGGGACAGGAGGAAACACCATATATTTT